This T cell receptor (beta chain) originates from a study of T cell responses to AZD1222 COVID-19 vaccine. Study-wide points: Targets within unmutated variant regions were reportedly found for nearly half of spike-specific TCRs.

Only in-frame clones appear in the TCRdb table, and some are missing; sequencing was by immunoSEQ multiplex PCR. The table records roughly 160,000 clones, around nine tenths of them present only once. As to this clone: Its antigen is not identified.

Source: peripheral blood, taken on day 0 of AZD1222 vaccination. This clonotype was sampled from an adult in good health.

The CDR3 region is CASSPKTDRYYGYTF. The CDR3, as DNA: TGTGCCAGCTCACCAAAAACCGACAGGTACTATGGCTACACCTTC. V is TRBV18 and J is TRBJ1-2, with D perhaps matching TRBD1 (6 bases). CDR1 and CDR2 from the germline V gene are KGHSH and LQKENI. CDR3 length equals 15 residues. V shed 2 bases and J shed 3 bases, with 13 bases lying between them.